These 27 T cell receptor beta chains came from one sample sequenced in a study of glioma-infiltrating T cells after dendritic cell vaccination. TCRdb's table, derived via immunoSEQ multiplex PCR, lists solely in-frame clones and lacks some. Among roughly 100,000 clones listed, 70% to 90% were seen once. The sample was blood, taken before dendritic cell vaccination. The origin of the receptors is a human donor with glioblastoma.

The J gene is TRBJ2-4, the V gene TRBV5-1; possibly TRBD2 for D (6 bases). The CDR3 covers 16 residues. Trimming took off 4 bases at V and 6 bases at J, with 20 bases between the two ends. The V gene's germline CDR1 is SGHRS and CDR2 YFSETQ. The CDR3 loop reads CASSPEPGRGPNIQYF. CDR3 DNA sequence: TGCGCCAGCAGCCCGGAGCCCGGGCGGGGACCAAACATTCAGTACTTC. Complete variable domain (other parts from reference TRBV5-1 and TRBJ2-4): KAGVTQTPRYLIKTRGQQVTLSCSPISGHRSVSWYQQTPGQGLQFLFEYFSETQRNKGNFPGRFSGRQFSNSRSEMNVSTLELGDSALYLCASSPEPGRGPNIQYFGAGTRLSVL.

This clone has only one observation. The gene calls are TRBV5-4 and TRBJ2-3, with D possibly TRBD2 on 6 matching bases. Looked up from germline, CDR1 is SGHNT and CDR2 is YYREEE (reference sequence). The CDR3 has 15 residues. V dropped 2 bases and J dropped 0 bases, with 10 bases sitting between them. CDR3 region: CASSFGGTSTDTQYF. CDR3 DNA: TGTGCCAGCAGCTTTGGCGGGACTAGCACAGATACGCAGTATTTT.

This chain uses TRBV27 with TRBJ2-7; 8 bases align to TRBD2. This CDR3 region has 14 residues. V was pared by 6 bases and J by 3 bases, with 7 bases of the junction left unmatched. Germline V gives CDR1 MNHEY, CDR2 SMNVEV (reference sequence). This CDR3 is CASSSRLARYEQYF. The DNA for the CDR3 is TGTGCCAGCAGCTCCCGACTAGCGCGCTACGAGCAGTACTTC.

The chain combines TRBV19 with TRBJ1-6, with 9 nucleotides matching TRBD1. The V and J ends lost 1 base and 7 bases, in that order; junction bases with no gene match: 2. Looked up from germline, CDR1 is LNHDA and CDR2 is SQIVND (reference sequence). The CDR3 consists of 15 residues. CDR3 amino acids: CASSIGDRENSPLHF. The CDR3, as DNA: TGTGCCAGTAGTATAGGGGACAGGGAGAATTCACCCCTCCACTTT.

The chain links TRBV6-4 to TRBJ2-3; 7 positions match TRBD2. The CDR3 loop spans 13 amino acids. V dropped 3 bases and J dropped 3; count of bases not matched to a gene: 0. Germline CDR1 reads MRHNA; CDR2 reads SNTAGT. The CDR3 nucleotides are TGTGCCAGCAGTGAGGGAGGGACAGATACGCAGTATTTT. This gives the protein CASSEGGTDTQYF.

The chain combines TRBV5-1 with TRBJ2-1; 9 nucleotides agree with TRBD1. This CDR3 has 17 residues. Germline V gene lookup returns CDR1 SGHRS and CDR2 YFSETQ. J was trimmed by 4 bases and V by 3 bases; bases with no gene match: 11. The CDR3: CASSWSGRQGVYNEQFF. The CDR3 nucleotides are TGCGCCAGCAGCTGGTCGGGAAGACAGGGGGTTTACAATGAGCAGTTCTTC.

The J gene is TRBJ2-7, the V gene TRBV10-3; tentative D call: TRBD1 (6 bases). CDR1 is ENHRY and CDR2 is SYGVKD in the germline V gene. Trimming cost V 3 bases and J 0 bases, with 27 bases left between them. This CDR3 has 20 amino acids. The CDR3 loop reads CAISEIFEDSLRRSSYEQYF. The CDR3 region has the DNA TGTGCCATCAGTGAAATATTTGAGGACAGCTTAAGGCGTAGCTCCTACGAGCAGTACTTC.

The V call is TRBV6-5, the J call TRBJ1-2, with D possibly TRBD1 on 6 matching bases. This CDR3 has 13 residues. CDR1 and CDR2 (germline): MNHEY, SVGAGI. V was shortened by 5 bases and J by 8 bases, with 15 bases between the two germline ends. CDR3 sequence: CASSRVRGDGYTF. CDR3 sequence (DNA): TGTGCCAGCAGTCGCGTCAGGGGAGACGGCTACACCTTC.

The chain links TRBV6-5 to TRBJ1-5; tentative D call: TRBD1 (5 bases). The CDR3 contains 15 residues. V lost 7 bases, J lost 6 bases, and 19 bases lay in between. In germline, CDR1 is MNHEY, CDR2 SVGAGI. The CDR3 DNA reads TGTGCCAGCACCCCCTCGGTCTCCCAGGGTCAGCCCCAGCATTTT. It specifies CASTPSVSQGQPQHF.

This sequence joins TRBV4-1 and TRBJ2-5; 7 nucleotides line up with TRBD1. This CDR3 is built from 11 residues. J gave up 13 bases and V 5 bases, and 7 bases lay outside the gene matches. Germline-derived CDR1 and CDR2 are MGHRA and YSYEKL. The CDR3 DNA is TGCGCCAGCAGCGACCGACAGGGTCGGTACTTC. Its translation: CASSDRQGRYF.

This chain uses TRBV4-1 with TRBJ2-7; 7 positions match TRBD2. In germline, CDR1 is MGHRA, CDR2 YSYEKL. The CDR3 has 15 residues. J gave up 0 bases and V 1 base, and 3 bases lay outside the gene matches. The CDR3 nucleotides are TGCGCCAGCAGCCAAGTGGCTAGCGGCTCCTACGAGCAGTACTTC. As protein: CASSQVASGSYEQYF.

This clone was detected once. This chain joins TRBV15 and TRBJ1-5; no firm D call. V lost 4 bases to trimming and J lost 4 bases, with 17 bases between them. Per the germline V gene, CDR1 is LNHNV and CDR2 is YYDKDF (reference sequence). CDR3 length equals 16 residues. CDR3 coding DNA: TGTGCCACCAGCACCTACTTCCGGGTCAAAAATCAGCCCCAGCATTTT. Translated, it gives CATSTYFRVKNQPQHF.

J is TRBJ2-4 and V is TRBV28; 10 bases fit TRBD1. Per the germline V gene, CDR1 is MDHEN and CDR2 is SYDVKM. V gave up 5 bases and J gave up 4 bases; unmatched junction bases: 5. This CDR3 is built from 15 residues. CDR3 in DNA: TGTGCCAGCAGTGGACAGGGGGGTAATAAAAACATTCAGTACTTC. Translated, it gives CASSGQGGNKNIQYF.

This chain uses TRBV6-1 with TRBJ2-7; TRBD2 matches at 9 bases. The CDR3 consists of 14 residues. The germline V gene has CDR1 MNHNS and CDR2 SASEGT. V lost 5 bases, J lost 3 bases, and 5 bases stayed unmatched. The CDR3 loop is CASSPGGGDYEQYF. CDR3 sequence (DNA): TGTGCCAGCAGTCCCGGCGGGGGGGACTACGAGCAGTACTTC.

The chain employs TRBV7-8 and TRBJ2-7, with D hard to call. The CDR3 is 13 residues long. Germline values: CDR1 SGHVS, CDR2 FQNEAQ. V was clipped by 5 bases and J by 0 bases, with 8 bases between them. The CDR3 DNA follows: TGTGCCAGCAGCCCATTGAGCTCCTACGAGCAGTACTTC. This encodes CASSPLSSYEQYF.

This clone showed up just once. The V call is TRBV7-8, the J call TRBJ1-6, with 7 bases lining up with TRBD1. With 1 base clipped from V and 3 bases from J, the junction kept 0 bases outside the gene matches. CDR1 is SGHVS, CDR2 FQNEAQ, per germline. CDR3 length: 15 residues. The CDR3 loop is CASSLGQGYNSPLHF. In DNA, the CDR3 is TGTGCCAGCAGCTTAGGACAGGGCTATAATTCACCCCTCCACTTT.

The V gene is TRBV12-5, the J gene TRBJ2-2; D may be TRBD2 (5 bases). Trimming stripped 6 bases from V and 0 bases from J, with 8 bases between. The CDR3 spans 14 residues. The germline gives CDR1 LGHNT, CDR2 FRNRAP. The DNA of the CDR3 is TGTGCTAGTGGAACCGGGACGAACACCGGGGAGCTGTTTTTT. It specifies CASGTGTNTGELFF.

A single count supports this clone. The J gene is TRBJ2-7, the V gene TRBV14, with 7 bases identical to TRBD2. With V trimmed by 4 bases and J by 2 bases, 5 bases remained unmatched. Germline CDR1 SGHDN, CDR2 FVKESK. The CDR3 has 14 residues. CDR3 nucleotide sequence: TGTGCCAGCAGCCGCGCCGGGGGGACCTACGAGCAGTACTTC. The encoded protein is CASSRAGGTYEQYF.

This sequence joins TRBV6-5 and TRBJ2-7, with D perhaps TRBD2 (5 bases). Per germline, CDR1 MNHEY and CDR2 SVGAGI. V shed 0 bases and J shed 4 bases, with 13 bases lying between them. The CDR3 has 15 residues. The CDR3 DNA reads TGTGCCAGCAGTTACTCACCCCATAGAGGGTACGAGCAGTACTTC. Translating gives CASSYSPHRGYEQYF.

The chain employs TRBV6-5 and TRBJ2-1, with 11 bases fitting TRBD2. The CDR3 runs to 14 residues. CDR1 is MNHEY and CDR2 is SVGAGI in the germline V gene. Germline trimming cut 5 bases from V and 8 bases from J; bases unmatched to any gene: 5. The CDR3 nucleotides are TGTGCCAGCAGTAAACTAGCGGGGGACGATGAGCAGTTCTTC. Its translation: CASSKLAGDDEQFF.

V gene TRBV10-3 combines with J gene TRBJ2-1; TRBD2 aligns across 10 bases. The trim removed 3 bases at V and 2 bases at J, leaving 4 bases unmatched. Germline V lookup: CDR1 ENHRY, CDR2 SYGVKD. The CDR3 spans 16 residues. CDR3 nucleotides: TGTGCCATCAGTGATTCCGGGACTAGCGCCTACAATGAGCAGTTCTTC. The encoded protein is CAISDSGTSAYNEQFF.

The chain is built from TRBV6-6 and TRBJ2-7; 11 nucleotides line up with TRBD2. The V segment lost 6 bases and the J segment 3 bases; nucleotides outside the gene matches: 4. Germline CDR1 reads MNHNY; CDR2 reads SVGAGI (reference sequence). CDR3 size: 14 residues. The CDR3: CASRYSGGGYEQYF. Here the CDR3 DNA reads TGTGCCAGCAGGTATAGCGGGGGGGGCTACGAGCAGTACTTC.

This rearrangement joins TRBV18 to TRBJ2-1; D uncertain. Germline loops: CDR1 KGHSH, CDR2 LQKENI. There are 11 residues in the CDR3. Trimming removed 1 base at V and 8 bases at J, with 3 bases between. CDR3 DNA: TGTGCCAGCTCACCACTAGATGAGCAGTTCTTC. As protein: CASSPLDEQFF. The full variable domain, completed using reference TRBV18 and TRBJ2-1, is NAGVMQNPRHLVRRRGQEARLRCSPMKGHSHVYWYRQLPEEGLKFMVYLQKENIIDESGMPKERFSAEFPKEGPSILRIQQVVRGDSAAYFCASSPLDEQFFGPGTRLTVL.

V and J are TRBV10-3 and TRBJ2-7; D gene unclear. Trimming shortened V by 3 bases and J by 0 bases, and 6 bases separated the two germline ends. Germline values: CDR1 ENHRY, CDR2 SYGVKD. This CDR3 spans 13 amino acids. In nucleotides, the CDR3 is TGTGCCATCAGTGATGAGGCCTCCTACGAGCAGTACTTC. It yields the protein CAISDEASYEQYF.

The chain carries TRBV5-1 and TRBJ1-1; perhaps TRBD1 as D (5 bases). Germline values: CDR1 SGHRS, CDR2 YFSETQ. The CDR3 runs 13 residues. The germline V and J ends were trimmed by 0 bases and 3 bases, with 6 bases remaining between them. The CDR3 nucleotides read TGCGCCAGCAGCTTGGTAGGGGACACTGAAGCTTTCTTT. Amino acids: CASSLVGDTEAFF.

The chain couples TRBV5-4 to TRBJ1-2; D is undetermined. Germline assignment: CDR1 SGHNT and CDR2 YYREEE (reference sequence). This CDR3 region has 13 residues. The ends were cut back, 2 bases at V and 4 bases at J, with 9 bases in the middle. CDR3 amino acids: CASSLTEGYGYTF. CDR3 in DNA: TGTGCCAGCAGCTTAACAGAGGGCTATGGCTACACCTTC.

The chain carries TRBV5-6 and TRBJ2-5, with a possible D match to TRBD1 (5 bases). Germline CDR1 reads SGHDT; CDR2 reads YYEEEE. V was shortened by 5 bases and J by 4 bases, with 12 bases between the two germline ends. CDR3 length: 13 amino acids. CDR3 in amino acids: CASSQDSVETQYF. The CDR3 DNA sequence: TGTGCCAGCAGTCAAGACAGCGTAGAGACCCAGTACTTC.